This T cell receptor beta chain was captured in a study of cytomegalovirus exposure and HLA in healthy donors. Study information: The 100 million to 120 million unique TCR beta sequences, from 150 million to 200 million T cells, were found by an earlier analysis. Roughly 85 million unique TCRs from HLA-typed donors made up an early data release.

It was with 60 Vbeta and 13 Jbeta primers that the PCR ran. The method was immunoSEQ multiplex PCR; TCRdb's version includes in-frame clones alone and lacks a portion of them. The sample carries 150,000 to 170,000 clones, 60% to 80% recorded once. Trimming removed 4 bases from V and 11 bases from J; junction bases left unmatched: 14. This CDR3 is built from 14 residues. Germline V CDR1 and CDR2: SGHRS, YFSETQ. This TCR derives from a man aged 25 to 40 in good health and CMV-seropositive. The sample taken for sequencing was PBMCs. V gene TRBV5-1 combines with J gene TRBJ1-1; 7 bases map to TRBD1. The CDR3 is CASSPNLTGRRAFF. DNA for the CDR3: TGCGCCAGCAGCCCTAATTTGACAGGGAGGAGGGCTTTCTTT.